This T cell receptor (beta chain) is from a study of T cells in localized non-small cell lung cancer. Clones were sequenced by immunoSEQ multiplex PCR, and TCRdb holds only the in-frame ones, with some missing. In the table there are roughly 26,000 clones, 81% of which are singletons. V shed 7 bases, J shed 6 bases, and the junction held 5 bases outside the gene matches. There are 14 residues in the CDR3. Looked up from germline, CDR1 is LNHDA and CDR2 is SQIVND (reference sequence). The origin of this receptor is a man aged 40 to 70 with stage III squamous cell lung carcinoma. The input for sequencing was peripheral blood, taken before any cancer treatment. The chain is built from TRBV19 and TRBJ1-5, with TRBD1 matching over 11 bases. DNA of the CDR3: TGTGCCAGTACCGAGGGACAGGGGGTTCAGCCCCAGCATTTT. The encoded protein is CASTEGQGVQPQHF. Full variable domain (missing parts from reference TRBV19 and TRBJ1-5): DGGITQSPKYLFRKEGQNVTLSCEQNLNHDAMYWYRQDPGQGLRLIYYSQIVNDFQKGDIAEGYSVSREKKESFPLTVTSAQKNPTAFYLCASTEGQGVQPQHFGDGTRLSIL.